The 2 T cell receptor beta chains presented below share a single source sample, sequenced in a study of T cell repertoires in cytomegalovirus infection. TCRdb processed the reads anew with MiXCR; each CDR3 protein has one entry. The table has some 300,000 distinct CDR3 sequences, 12% to 15% seen once. Sequenced sample: PBMCs. The receptors were sampled from a human donor in good health (CMV status not recorded). Some clones in this sample may be carry-over from other donors' samples.

Only one count was recorded for this clonotype. This chain joins TRBV19 and TRBJ2-1; 9 positions agree with TRBD1. The trim removed 4 bases at V and 6 bases at J, leaving 7 bases unmatched. The CDR3 has 15 amino acids. CDR1 and CDR2 from the germline V gene are LNHDA and SQIVND (reference sequence). The CDR3 sequence is CASSSRDRVFNEQFF. The CDR3 bases are TGTGCCAGTAGTAGCCGGGACAGGGTTTTCAATGAGCAGTTCTTC.

This clonotype was observed at least ten times. The rearrangement links TRBV6-1 to TRBJ2-3; the D is unclear. There are 12 residues in the CDR3. V was clipped by 6 bases and J by 0 bases, with 4 bases between them. The germline V gene has CDR1 MNHNS and CDR2 SASEGT. CDR3 bases: TGTGCCAGCAGCGACAGCACAGATACGCAGTATTTT. The encoded protein is CASSDSTDTQYF.